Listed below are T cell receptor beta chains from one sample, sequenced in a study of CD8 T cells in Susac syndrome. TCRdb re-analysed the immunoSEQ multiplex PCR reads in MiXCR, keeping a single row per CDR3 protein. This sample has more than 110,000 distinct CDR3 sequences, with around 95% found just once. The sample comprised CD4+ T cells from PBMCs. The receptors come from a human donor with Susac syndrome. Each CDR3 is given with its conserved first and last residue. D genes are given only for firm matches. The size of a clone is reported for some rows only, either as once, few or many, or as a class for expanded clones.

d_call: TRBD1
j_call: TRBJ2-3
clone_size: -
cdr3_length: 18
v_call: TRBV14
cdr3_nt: TGTGCCAGCAGCCGAAGGTTAGATGGACAGGTTTCAGCAGATACGCAGTATTTT
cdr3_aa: CASSRRLDGQVSADTQYF

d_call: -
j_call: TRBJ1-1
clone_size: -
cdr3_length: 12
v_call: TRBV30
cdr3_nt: TGTGCCTGCGCCGAACAAAGGACTGAAGCTTTCTTT
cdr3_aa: CACAEQRTEAFF

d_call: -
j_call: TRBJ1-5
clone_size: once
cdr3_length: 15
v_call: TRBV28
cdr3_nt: TGTGCCAGCAGTCTACCACAGGGTCCGCAACAGCCCCAGCATTTT
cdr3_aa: CASSLPQGPQQPQHF

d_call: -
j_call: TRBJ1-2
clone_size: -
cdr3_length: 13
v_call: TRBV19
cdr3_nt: TGTGCCAGTAGTATCGACATCTACTATGGCTACACCTTC
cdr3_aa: CASSIDIYYGYTF

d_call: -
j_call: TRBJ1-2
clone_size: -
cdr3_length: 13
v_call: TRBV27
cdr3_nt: TGTGCCAGCAGTTTTTGGGCAGGGAATGGCTACACCTTC
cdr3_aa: CASSFWAGNGYTF

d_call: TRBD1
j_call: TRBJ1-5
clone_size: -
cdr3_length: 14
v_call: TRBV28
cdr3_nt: TGTGCCAGCAGTTTCCGGGACAGCCGGCAGCCCCAGCATTTT
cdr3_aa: CASSFRDSRQPQHF

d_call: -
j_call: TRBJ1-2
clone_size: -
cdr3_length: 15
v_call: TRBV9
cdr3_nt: TGTGCCAGCAGCGTAGAGGCAGGGCCGGGCTACGGCTACACCTTC
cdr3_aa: CASSVEAGPGYGYTF

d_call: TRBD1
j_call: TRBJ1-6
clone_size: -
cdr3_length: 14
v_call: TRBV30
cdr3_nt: TGTGCCTGTAGACAGGGGGCGAAAAATTCACCCCTCCACTTT
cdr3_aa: CACRQGAKNSPLHF

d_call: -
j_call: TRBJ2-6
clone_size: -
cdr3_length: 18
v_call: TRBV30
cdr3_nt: TGTGCCTGGAGTTTACTAAGGACCTATAGCTCTGGGGCCAACGTCCTGACTTTC
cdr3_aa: CAWSLLRTYSSGANVLTF

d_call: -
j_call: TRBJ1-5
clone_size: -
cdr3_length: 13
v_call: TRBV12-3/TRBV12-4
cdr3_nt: TGTGCCAGCAGTTTCAGGGAACGGCAGCCCCAGCATTTT
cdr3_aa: CASSFRERQPQHF

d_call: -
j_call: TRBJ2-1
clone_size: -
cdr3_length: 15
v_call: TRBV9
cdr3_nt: TGTGCCAGCAGCGGGGGGCAGGGGAGGTACAATGAGCAGTTCTTC
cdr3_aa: CASSGGQGRYNEQFF

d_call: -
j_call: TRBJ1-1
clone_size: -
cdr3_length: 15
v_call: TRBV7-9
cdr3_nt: TGTGCCAGCAGCCCAGGACGGGTGCTGGTCACTGAAGCTTTCTTT
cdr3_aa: CASSPGRVLVTEAFF

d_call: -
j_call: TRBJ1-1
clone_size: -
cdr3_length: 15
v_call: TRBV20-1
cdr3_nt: TGCAGTGCTAGAGATCGATGGATCTTGAACACTGAAGCTTTCTTT
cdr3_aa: CSARDRWILNTEAFF

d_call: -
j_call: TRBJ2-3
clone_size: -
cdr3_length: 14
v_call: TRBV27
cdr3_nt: TGTGCCAGCAGTTTCGTGCGAGGGGCAGATACGCAGTATTTT
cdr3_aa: CASSFVRGADTQYF

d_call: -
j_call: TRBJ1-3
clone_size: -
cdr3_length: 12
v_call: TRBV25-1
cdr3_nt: TGTGCCAGCTCCTCACCGGGAAACACCATATATTTT
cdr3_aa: CASSSPGNTIYF

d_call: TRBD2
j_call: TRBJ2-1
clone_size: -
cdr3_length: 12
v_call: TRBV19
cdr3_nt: TGTGCCAGTAGTATGGGGGGACTAGCCTATTTCTTC
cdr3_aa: CASSMGGLAYFF